This T cell receptor (beta chain) was found in a study of OX40 agonist ivuxolimab in advanced cancers. At the level of the study: Males comprised about 78% of the group, whose mean age was approximately 60 years (range about 23 to 80). General study points: Fewer expanded clones were found on average in CD4+ than in CD8+ T cells.

Researchers took blood at baseline, on cycle 4 day 1, and on cycle 7 day 1. Repertoires were generated with immunoSEQ multiplex PCR, while TCRdb's copy carries only in-frame clones and drops some. The repertoire includes some 46,000 clones, about 94% of them detected once, and around 10% sits in the top ten. The CDR3 runs to 17 residues. Looked up from germline, CDR1 is MNHEY and CDR2 is SMNVEV (reference sequence). V lost 0 bases to trimming and J lost 4 bases, with 18 bases between them. On this clone: What it binds is not known.

The source was CD4+ or CD8+ T cells sorted from blood, collected in a trial of the OX40 agonist ivuxolimab. This receptor was obtained from an adult with an advanced solid tumor such as melanoma, head and neck, liver or kidney cancer. The chain is built from TRBV27 and TRBJ1-2; a possible D gene is TRBD1 (5 bases). The CDR3 spells CASSLSRGTFGTYGYTF. CDR3 nucleotides: TGTGCCAGCAGTTTATCTCGGGGGACGTTTGGAACCTATGGCTACACCTTC.